Below, 22 T cell receptor beta chains from the same sample are listed, as sequenced in a study of T cell responses to AZD1222 COVID-19 vaccine. Some clones are missing from TCRdb's copy, which holds only in-frame ones; the method was immunoSEQ multiplex PCR. The sample yields about 96,000 clones, 75% to 90% seen once. The sample in question was peripheral blood, obtained on day 0 of AZD1222 vaccination. The receptors stem from an adult in good health.

The genes are TRBV3-1 (or the pseudogene TRBV3-2) and TRBJ2-5, with TRBD1 identical over 10 bases. Trimming at V came to 1 base and at J to 4 bases, leaving 3 bases not matched to a gene. The CDR3 is 15 residues long. Germline V gives CDR1 LGHDT, CDR2 YNNKEL (reference sequence). CDR3 in amino acids: CASSQGTGGRETQYF. The CDR3 bases are TGTGCCAGCAGCCAAGGGACAGGGGGAAGAGAGACCCAGTACTTC.

The chain carries TRBV7-3 and TRBJ2-3; D ambiguous. Looked up from germline, CDR1 is SGHTA and CDR2 is FQGTGA. This CDR3 is built from 14 residues. Trimming left V 2 bases short and J 4 bases short, with 10 bases between. The CDR3 spells CASSLVAAPDTQYF. As DNA, the CDR3 is TGTGCCAGCAGCTTAGTCGCAGCCCCAGATACGCAGTATTTT.

The chain joins TRBV24-1 to TRBJ2-5; TRBD2 matches at 9 bases. CDR3 length: 14 residues. Germline V CDR1 and CDR2: KGHDR, SFDVKD. V gave up 9 bases and J gave up 4 bases; unmatched junction bases: 8. The CDR3 region is CATGAGGPLETQYF. In DNA, the CDR3 is TGTGCCACCGGAGCGGGAGGTCCCCTAGAGACCCAGTACTTC.

The chain combines TRBV7-2 with TRBJ2-5; 7 positions agree with TRBD1. Germline-derived CDR1 and CDR2 are SGHTA and FQGNSA. With V trimmed by 2 bases and J by 4 bases, 7 bases remained unmatched. This CDR3 is built from 15 residues. The CDR3 region has the DNA TGTGCCAGCAGCTTACAACAGGGGTCGGCAGAGACCCAGTACTTC. Residues: CASSLQQGSAETQYF.

V is TRBV5-6 and J is TRBJ1-1; TRBD1 might be the D (5 bases). The ends were cut back, 4 bases at V and 8 bases at J, with 9 bases in the middle. Germline V lookup: CDR1 SGHDT, CDR2 YYEEEE. CDR3 length: 11 amino acids. The CDR3 is CASSVDSEAFF. DNA for the CDR3: TGTGCCAGCAGCGTAGACAGCGAAGCTTTCTTT.

The V gene is TRBV27, the J gene TRBJ2-7; D unclear. The CDR3 totals 14 residues. Trimming left V 6 bases short and J 3 bases short, with 15 bases between. Germline CDR1 and CDR2: MNHEY and SMNVEV (reference sequence). CDR3 loop: CASSLGRDLYEQYF. In DNA, the CDR3 is TGTGCCAGCAGCCTCGGTAGGGATCTCTACGAGCAGTACTTC.

V gene TRBV10-3 combines with J gene TRBJ2-3; D is tentatively TRBD1 or TRBD2 (5 bases each). The CDR3 has 12 residues. V was clipped by 10 bases and J by 0 bases, with 8 bases between them. In germline, CDR1 is ENHRY, CDR2 SYGVKD. The CDR3 sequence is CATRDSTDTQYF. CDR3 DNA sequence: TGTGCCACCCGGGACAGCACAGATACGCAGTATTTT.

The chain carries TRBV28 and TRBJ2-1; D unresolved. The CDR3 is 13 amino acids. Germline values: CDR1 MDHEN, CDR2 SYDVKM. Deletions cut 6 bases from V and 10 bases from J, with 16 bases between. The CDR3 reads CASSTSPRWEQFF. The CDR3 DNA follows: TGTGCCAGCAGCACCTCCCCACGGTGGGAGCAGTTCTTC.

This sequence joins TRBV5-5 and TRBJ1-1, with D uncertain. Looked up from germline, CDR1 is SGHKS and CDR2 is YYEKEE (reference sequence). This CDR3 is 13 amino acids long. The V end was cut by 0 bases, the J end by 4 bases, with 7 bases between. Written as DNA, the CDR3 is TGTGCCAGCAGCTTGGAGGTGGGCACTGAAGCTTTCTTT. This gives the protein CASSLEVGTEAFF. The full variable domain, rest sourced from reference TRBV5-5 and TRBJ1-1, is DAGVTQSPTHLIKTRGQQVTLRCSPISGHKSVSWYQQVLGQGPQFIFQYYEKEERGRGNFPDRFSARQFPNYSSELNVNALLLGDSALYLCASSLEVGTEAFFGQGTRLTVV.

This clone appeared a few times. The gene calls are TRBV5-3 and TRBJ2-7; D uncertain. TRBV5-3 is labeled an ORF, and its function is uncertain. The V end lost 4 bases, the J end lost 3 bases, and 5 bases lay between the germline ends. This CDR3 has 11 residues. The CDR3 coding sequence is TGTGCCAGAAGCCTCAACTACGAGCAGTACTTC. Its protein product is CARSLNYEQYF.

Regarding this clone: One end of the junction is discordant with germline, which a read error may explain. The chain combines TRBV7-7 with TRBJ1-4; no firm D call. This CDR3 contains 13 residues. Germline V gene data show CDR1 as SSHAT and CDR2 as FNYEAQ (reference sequence). The CDR3 loop reads CASSLAENEKLFF. DNA of the CDR3: TGTGCTAGCAGCTTAGCGGAGAATGAAAAACTGTTTTTT.

This rearrangement joins TRBV10-3 to TRBJ2-2; the D gene is possibly TRBD1 (6 bases). Trimming removed 11 bases from V and 4 bases from J, with 17 bases in between. The CDR3 sequence is 14 residues long. Looked up from germline, CDR1 is ENHRY and CDR2 is SYGVKD. CDR3 region: CAVQGVAGTGELFF. DNA for the CDR3: TGTGCCGTACAGGGAGTCGCGGGCACCGGGGAGCTGTTTTTT.

V gene TRBV11-2 combines with J gene TRBJ2-1; D may be TRBD1 (6 bases). Germline CDR1 SGHAT, CDR2 FQNNGV. This CDR3 region has 15 residues. V was pared by 6 bases and J by 4 bases, with 16 bases between. CDR3 region: CASRQTGTFYNEQFF. As DNA, the CDR3 is TGTGCCAGCAGGCAAACAGGGACCTTTTACAATGAGCAGTTCTTC.

This chain links TRBV15 with TRBJ2-3; 7 bases are shared with TRBD1. Germline V gives CDR1 LNHNV, CDR2 YYDKDF (reference sequence). This CDR3 spans 16 amino acids. J lost 3 bases, V lost 1 base, and 7 bases had no gene match. The CDR3 sequence is CATSRVTGAGTDTQYF. As DNA, the CDR3 is TGTGCCACCAGCAGAGTTACAGGGGCCGGGACAGATACGCAGTATTTT.

The chain uses TRBV11-2 and TRBJ1-3; D not certain. The germline V and J ends were trimmed by 3 bases and 3 bases, with 12 bases remaining between them. The CDR3 contains 15 residues. Germline lookup yields CDR1 SGHAT and CDR2 FQNNGV. This CDR3 is CASSFSADHGNTIYF. CDR3 DNA: TGTGCCAGCAGCTTTTCGGCCGACCATGGAAACACCATATATTTT.

The chain joins TRBV4-3 to TRBJ1-3; weak D call: TRBD1 (5 bases). Germline V gene data show CDR1 as LGHNA and CDR2 as YSLEER. V lost 0 bases, J lost 0 bases, and 12 bases lay in between. The CDR3 consists of 17 residues. The CDR3 DNA follows: TGCGCCAGCAGCCAAGATTACAGGTTTGACTCTGGAAACACCATATATTTT. Protein product: CASSQDYRFDSGNTIYF.

This chain connects TRBV5-1 to TRBJ2-3; TRBD1 might be the D (6 bases). This CDR3 has 16 amino acids. Between the trimmed V and J ends, which lost 2 bases and 0 bases, there was a span of 13 bases. CDR1 SGHRS and CDR2 YFSETQ come from the germline V gene. CDR3 sequence: CASSFNRDTSTDTQYF. For the CDR3, the DNA is TGCGCCAGCAGCTTTAACAGGGACACTAGCACAGATACGCAGTATTTT.

The J gene is TRBJ2-1, the V gene TRBV4-2; 8 bases align to TRBD1. The CDR3 loop spans 16 amino acids. The V gene's germline CDR1 is LGHNA and CDR2 YNFKEQ. V lost 2 bases, J lost 1 base, and 4 bases stayed unmatched. The CDR3 nucleotides are TGTGCCAGCAGCCAAACCGGACAGGGATCCTACAATGAGCAGTTCTTC. It specifies CASSQTGQGSYNEQFF.

The chain has TRBV7-9 and TRBJ2-3; D may correspond to TRBD1 or TRBD2 (5 bases each). Trimming pared 2 bases from V and 2 bases from J, leaving 11 bases between. The CDR3 is 15 residues long. Germline assignment: CDR1 SEHNR and CDR2 FQNEAQ (reference sequence). The CDR3, as DNA: TGTGCCAGCAGCTTACTCGGGACCAACACAGATACGCAGTATTTT. Translation: CASSLLGTNTDTQYF.

The count of this clone is one. The rearrangement links TRBV28 to TRBJ2-7, with TRBD1 identical over 10 bases. This CDR3 contains 16 residues. V gave up 5 bases and J gave up 2 bases; unmatched junction bases: 9. Germline CDR1 MDHEN, CDR2 SYDVKM. CDR3 sequence reads: CASSPPPGTGAYEQYF. CDR3 coding DNA: TGTGCCAGCAGTCCCCCCCCCGGGACAGGGGCCTACGAGCAGTACTTC.

The chain is built from TRBV28 and TRBJ1-1; TRBD1 matches 9 bases. Germline values: CDR1 MDHEN, CDR2 SYDVKM. V lost 6 bases, J lost 7 bases, and 15 bases stayed unmatched. The CDR3 is 16 residues long. CDR3 sequence reads: CASSTSGTGIGGEAFF. In DNA form, the CDR3 reads TGTGCCAGCAGCACGTCCGGGACAGGGATCGGGGGTGAAGCTTTCTTT.

In its sample, this clone was seen once. The J gene is TRBJ2-1, the V gene TRBV2; D ambiguous. The germline V gene has CDR1 SNHLY and CDR2 FYNNEI. V was pared by 7 bases and J by 10 bases, with 11 bases between. The CDR3 extends over 11 amino acids. The CDR3 sequence is CASNGRREQFF. The CDR3 DNA is TGTGCCAGCAATGGGCGTAGGGAGCAGTTCTTC. The whole variable domain, remainder taken from reference TRBV2 and TRBJ2-1, is EPEVTQTPSHQVTQMGQEVILRCVPISNHLYFYWYRQILGQKVEFLVSFYNNEISEKSEIFDDQFSVERPDGSNFTLKIRSTKLEDSAMYFCASNGRREQFFGPGTRLTVL.